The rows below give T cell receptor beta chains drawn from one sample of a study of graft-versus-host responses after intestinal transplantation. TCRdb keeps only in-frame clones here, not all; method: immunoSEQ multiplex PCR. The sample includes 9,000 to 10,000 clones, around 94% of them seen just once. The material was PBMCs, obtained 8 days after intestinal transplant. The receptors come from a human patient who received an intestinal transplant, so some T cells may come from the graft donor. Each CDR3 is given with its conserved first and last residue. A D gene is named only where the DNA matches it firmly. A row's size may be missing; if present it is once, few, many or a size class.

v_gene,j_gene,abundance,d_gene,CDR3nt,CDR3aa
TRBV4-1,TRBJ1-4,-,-,TGCGCCAGCAGCCAATCACCGACAGCAACTAATGAAAAACTGTTTTTT,CASSQSPTATNEKLFF
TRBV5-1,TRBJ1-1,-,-,TGCGCCAGTCTCGGTGGCACTGAAGCTTTCTTT,CASLGGTEAFF
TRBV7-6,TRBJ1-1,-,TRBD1,TGTGCCAGCAGCTTAACGCAGGGGGAGACTGAAGCTTTCTTT,CASSLTQGETEAFF
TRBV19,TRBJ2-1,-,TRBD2,TGTGCCAGTAGTATTTACGGCGGGGGGGCCTACAATGAGCAGTTCTTC,CASSIYGGGAYNEQFF
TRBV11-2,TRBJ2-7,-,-,TGTGCCAGCAGCCGACCTCGGGACTTTGGATACGAGCAGTACTTC,CASSRPRDFGYEQYF
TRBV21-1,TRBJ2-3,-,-,TGTGCCAGCAGCAAAGGTACTAGCGGGGGGCGCACAGATACGCAGTATTTT,CASSKGTSGGRTDTQYF
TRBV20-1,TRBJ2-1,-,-,TGCAGTGCATCAGTTTACAATGAGCAGTTCTTC,CSASVYNEQFF
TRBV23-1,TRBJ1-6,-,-,TGCGCCAGCAGTCATTACGGGGGGTCCTATAATTCACCCCTCCACTTT,CASSHYGGSYNSPLHF
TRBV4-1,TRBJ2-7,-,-,TGCGCCAGCAGCCAAGCCGCAGGGGGGTCCGAGCAGTACTTC,CASSQAAGGSEQYF
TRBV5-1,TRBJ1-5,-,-,TGCGCCAGCAGCTTGGCAGGCTTGGGCAATCAGCCCCAGCATTTT,CASSLAGLGNQPQHF
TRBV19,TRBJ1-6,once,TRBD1,TGTGCCAGTAGCGAGACAGGGGGTAATTCACCCCTCCACTTT,CASSETGGNSPLHF
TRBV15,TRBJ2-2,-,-,TGTGCCACCCGCGCAGAAACCGGGGAGCTGTTTTTT,CATRAETGELFF
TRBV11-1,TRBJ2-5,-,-,TGTGCCAGCAGCTTAGAGTATGGCAGGGCCCAAGAGACCCAGTACTTC,CASSLEYGRAQETQYF
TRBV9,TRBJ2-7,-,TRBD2,TGTGCCAGCAGCGTAGCCGGGGGGAGATACGAGCAGTACTTC,CASSVAGGRYEQYF
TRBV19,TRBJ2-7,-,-,TGTGCCAGTAGTTCAACCGGAGGGATAGTTGGCGAGCAGTACTTC,CASSSTGGIVGEQYF
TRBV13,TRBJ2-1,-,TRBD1,TGTGCCAGCTCAACTACAGGGGGGTCCTACAATGAGCAGTTCTTC,CASSTTGGSYNEQFF
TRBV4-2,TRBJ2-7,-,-,TGTGCCAGCAGCCAAGTTTCTTCTCCGGCCTACGAGCAGTACTTC,CASSQVSSPAYEQYF
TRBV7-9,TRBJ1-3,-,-,TGTGCCAGCCACTCCCAGGCATTCCCTGGAAACACCATATATTTT,CASHSQAFPGNTIYF
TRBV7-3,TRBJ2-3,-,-,TGTGCCAGCAGCTTAACGAGGTACACAGATACGCAGTATTTT,CASSLTRYTDTQYF
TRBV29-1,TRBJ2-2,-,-,TGCAGCGTTTACACCAGGGGCCTGAACACCGGGGAGCTGTTTTTT,CSVYTRGLNTGELFF
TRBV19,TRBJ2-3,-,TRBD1,TGTGCCAGTAGTCCCCGGGACAGCCCCACAGATACGCAGTATTTT,CASSPRDSPTDTQYF
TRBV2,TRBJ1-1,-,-,TGTGCCAGCAGTCTACAGGCCTATGAAGCTTTCTTT,CASSLQAYEAFF
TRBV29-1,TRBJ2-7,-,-,TGCAGCGTTGAAAAGGCGGCCCAAGGGACGCAGTACTTC,CSVEKAAQGTQYF
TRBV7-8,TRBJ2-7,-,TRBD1,TGTGCCAGCAGCTTAGGGCCCGCAGGGGGCTACATCTCCTACGAGCAGTACTTC,CASSLGPAGGYISYEQYF
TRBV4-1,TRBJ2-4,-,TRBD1,TGCGCCAGCAGCCCGGACAGGGTTCGAAACATTCAGTACTTC,CASSPDRVRNIQYF
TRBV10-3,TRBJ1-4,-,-,TGTGCCATCAGAGGGGCAGGGAATGAAAAACTGTTTTTT,CAIRGAGNEKLFF
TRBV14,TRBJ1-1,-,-,TGTGCCAGCAGCCAAGATCAAGTCCCTGGGACTGAAGCTTTCTTT,CASSQDQVPGTEAFF
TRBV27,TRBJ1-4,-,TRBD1,TGTGCCAGCAGACCGACAGGGAGGATTTTTGAAAAACTGTTTTTT,CASRPTGRIFEKLFF
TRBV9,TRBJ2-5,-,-,TGTGCCAGCAGCTTCGGACAGTTCGAGACCCAGTACTTC,CASSFGQFETQYF
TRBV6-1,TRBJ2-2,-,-,TGTGCCAGCAGTGAAGCGTTATGGGCGAACACCGGGGAGCTGTTTTTT,CASSEALWANTGELFF
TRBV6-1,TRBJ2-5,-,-,TGTGCCAGCAGTACCCGACAGTGGGAGACCCAGTACTTC,CASSTRQWETQYF
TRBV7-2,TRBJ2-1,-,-,TGTGCCAGCAGCTTACTCCCGACGGGACTGATGGGGAATGAGCAGTTCTTC,CASSLLPTGLMGNEQFF
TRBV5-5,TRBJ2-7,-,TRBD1,TGTGCCAGCAGCTTTACCGCGGGACAGGGGTTGTACGAGCAGTACTTC,CASSFTAGQGLYEQYF
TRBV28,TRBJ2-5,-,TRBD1,TGTGCCAGCAATTCCGGTTACTGGGCGAGGGGGCGCGAAGAGACCCAGTACTTC,CASNSGYWARGREETQYF
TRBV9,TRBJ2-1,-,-,TGTGCCAGCAGCGTAGCAGCAAATGAGCAGTTCTTC,CASSVAANEQFF
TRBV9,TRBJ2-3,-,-,TGTGCCAGCAGCGTAGGCGGTAGCGGTACATCGACGCAGTATTTT,CASSVGGSGTSTQYF
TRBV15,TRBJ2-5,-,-,TGTGCCACCAGCCCCACGGCGGGTGAGACCCAGTACTTC,CATSPTAGETQYF
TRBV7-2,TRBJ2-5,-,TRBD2,TGTGCCAGCACCCTAATCACCCTAGCGGGAGTGGGGACCCAGTACTTC,CASTLITLAGVGTQYF
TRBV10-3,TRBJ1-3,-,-,TGTGCCATCAGTGAGTCTAGTTACCACTCTGGAAACACCATATATTTT,CAISESSYHSGNTIYF
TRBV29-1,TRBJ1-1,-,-,TGCAGCGTTGTAACCCCGCGCGGCTTTGAGGCTTTCTTT,CSVVTPRGFEAFF